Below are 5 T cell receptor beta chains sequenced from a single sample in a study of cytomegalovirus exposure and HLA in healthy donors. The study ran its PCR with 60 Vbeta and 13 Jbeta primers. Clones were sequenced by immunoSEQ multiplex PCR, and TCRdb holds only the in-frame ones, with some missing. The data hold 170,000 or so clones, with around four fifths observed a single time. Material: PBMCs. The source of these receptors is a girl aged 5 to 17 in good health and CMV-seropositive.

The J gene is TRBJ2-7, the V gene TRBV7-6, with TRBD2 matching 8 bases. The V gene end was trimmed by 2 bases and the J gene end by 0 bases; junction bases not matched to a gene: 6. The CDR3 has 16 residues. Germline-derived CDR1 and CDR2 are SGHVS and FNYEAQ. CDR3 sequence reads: CASSLTSGGLSYEQYF. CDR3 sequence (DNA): TGTGCCAGCAGCTTAACGAGCGGGGGTCTCTCCTACGAGCAGTACTTC.

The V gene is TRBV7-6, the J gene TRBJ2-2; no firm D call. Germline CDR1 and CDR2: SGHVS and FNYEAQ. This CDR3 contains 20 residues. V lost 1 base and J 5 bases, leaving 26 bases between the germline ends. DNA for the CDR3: TGTGCCAGCAGCTTAGGAGGCCCCTACGGATCCTCTAAGGATACCGGGGAGCTGTTTTTT. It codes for CASSLGGPYGSSKDTGELFF.

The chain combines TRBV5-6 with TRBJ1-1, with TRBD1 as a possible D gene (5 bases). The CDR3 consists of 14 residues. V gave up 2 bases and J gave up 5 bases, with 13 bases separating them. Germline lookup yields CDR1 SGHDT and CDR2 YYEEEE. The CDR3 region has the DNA TGTGCCAGCAGCTTCTGGGGCAGGGTGACTGAAGCTTTCTTT. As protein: CASSFWGRVTEAFF.

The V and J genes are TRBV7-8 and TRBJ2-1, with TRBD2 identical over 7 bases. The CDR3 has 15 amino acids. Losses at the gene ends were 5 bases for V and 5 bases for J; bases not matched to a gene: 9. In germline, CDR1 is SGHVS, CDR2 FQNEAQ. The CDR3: CASSGGLFNHNEQFF. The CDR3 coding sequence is TGTGCCAGCAGCGGGGGACTATTTAACCACAATGAGCAGTTCTTC.

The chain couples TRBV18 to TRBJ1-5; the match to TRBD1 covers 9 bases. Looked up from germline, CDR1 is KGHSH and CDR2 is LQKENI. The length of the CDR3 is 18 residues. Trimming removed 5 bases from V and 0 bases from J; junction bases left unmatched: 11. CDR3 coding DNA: TGTGCCAGCTCAGCCGGGACAGGGTCGTCGATTAGCAATCAGCCCCAGCATTTT. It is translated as CASSAGTGSSISNQPQHF.